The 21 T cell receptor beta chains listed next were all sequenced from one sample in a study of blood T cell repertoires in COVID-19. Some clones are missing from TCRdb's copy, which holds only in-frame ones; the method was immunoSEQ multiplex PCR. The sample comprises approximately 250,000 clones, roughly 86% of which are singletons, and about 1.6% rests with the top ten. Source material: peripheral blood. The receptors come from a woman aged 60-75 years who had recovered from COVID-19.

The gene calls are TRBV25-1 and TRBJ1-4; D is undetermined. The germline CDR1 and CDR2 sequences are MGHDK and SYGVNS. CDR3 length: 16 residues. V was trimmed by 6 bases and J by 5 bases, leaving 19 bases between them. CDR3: CASRNELKGENEKLFF. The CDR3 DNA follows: TGTGCCAGCAGGAACGAATTAAAGGGAGAAAATGAAAAACTGTTTTTT.

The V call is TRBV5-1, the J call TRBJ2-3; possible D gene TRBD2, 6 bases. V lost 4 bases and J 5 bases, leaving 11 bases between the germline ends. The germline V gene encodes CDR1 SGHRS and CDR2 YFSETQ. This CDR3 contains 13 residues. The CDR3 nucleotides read TGCGCCAGCAGCCGGGGGTGGTTAGATACGCAGTATTTT. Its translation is CASSRGWLDTQYF.

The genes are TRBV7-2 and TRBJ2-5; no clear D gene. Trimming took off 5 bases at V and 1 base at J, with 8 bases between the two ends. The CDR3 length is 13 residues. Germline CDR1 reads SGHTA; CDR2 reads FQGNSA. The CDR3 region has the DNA TGTGCCAGCAGCCCGTCGGGCCAAGAGACCCAGTACTTC. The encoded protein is CASSPSGQETQYF. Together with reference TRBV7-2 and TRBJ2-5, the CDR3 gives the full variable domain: GAGVSQSPSNKVTEKGKDVELRCDPISGHTALYWYRQSLGQGLEFLIYFQGNSAPDKSGLPSDRFSAERTGGSVSTLTIQRTQQEDSAVYLCASSPSGQETQYFGPGTRLLVL.

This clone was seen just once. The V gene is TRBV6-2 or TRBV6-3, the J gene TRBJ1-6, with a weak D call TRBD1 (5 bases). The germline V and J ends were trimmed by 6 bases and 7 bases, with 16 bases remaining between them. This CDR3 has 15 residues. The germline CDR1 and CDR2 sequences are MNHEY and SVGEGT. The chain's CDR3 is CASSRTTPGNSPLHF. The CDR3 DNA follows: TGTGCCAGCAGCCGCACTACGCCAGGGAATTCACCCCTCCACTTT.

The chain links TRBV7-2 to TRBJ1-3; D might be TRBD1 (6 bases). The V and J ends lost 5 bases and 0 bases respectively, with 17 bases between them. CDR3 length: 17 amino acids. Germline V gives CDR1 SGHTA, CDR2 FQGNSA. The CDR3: CASSPFTRGGSGNTIYF. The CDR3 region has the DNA TGTGCCAGCAGCCCCTTCACGAGGGGGGGCTCTGGAAACACCATATATTTT.

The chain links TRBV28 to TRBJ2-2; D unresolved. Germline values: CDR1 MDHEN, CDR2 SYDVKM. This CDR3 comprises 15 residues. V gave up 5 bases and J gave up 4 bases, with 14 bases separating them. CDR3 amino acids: CASSQLSTFTGELFF. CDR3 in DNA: TGTGCCAGCAGTCAACTTTCAACCTTCACCGGGGAGCTGTTTTTT.

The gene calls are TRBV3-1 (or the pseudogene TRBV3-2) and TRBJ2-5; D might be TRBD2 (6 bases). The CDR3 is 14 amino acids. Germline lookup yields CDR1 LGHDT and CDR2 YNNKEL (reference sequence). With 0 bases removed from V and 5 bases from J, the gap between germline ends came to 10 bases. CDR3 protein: CASSQDIGSETQYF. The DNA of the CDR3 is TGTGCCAGCAGCCAAGATATCGGGAGCGAGACCCAGTACTTC.

The CDR3 DNA reads as TGTGCCAGCAGCGTAGAGAGTGGGGGCGGGTTTACGTCTGGAAACACCATATATTTT. Residues: CASSVESGGGFTSGNTIYF. The V call is TRBV9, the J call TRBJ1-3; D is perhaps TRBD1 (6 bases). This CDR3 has 19 amino acids. CDR1 is SGDLS and CDR2 is YYNGEE in the germline V gene. The ends were cut back, 0 bases at V and 1 base at J, with 20 bases in the middle.

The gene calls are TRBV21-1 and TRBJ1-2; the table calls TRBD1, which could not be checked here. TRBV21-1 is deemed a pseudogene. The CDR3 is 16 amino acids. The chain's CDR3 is CATFYRGPGGLDGYTF. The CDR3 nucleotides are TGTGCCACCTTCTACCGTGGGCCAGGGGGTTTGGATGGCTACACCTTC.

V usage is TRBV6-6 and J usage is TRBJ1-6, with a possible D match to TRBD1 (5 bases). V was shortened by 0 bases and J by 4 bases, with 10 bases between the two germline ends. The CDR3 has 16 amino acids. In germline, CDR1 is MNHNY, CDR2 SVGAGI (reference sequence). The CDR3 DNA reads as TGTGCCAGCAGTTACTCAGCCGGGGGTTATAATTCACCCCTCCACTTT. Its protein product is CASSYSAGGYNSPLHF.

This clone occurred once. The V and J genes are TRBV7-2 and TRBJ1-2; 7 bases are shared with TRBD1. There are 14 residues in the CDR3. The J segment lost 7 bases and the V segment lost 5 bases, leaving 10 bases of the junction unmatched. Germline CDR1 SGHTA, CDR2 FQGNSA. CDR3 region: CASSPGQGERGYTF. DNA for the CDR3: TGTGCCAGCAGCCCTGGGCAGGGGGAGCGTGGCTACACCTTC.

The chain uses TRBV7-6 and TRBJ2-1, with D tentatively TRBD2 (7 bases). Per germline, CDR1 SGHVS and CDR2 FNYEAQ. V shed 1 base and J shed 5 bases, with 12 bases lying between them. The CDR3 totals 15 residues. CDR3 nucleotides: TGTGCCAGCAGCTTAGGTTGGGGGGGGCACAATGAGCAGTTCTTC. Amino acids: CASSLGWGGHNEQFF. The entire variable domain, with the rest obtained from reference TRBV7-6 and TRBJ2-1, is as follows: GAGVSQSPRYKVTKRGQDVALRCDPISGHVSLYWYRQALGQGPEFLTYFNYEAQQDKSGLPNDRFSAERPEGSISTLTIQRTEQRDSAMYRCASSLGWGGHNEQFFGPGTRLTVL.

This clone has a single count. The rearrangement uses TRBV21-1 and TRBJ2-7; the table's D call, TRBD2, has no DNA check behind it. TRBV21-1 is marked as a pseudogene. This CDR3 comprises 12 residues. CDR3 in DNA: TGTGCCAGCAGCCCTCGCTCCTACGAGCAGTACTTC. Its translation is CASSPRSYEQYF.

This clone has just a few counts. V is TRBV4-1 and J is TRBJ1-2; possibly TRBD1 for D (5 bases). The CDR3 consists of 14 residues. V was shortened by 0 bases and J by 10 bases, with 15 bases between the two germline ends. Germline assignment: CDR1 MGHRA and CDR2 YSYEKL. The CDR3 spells CASSQDRRDWFYTF. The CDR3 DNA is TGCGCCAGCAGCCAAGATCGCAGGGATTGGTTCTACACCTTC.

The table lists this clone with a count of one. The CDR3 sequence is CASSPSPQAIDNEQFF. The DNA for the CDR3 is TGTGCCAGCTCACCATCCCCCCAGGCAATAGACAATGAGCAGTTCTTC. The gene calls are TRBV18 and TRBJ2-1; no clear D. Germline lookup yields CDR1 KGHSH and CDR2 LQKENI. The CDR3 spans 16 residues. V was trimmed by 2 bases and J by 5 bases, leaving 16 bases between them.

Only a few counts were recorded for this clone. The DNA of the CDR3 is TGTGCCAGTAGTATAGCCGGGACAGCTAACTATGGCTACACCTTC. Protein: CASSIAGTANYGYTF. The V and J genes are TRBV19 and TRBJ1-2, with TRBD1 matching over 7 bases. Germline V gene data show CDR1 as LNHDA and CDR2 as SQIVND (reference sequence). The CDR3 runs to 15 residues. Trimming cost V 1 base and J 0 bases; bases outside gene matches: 2.

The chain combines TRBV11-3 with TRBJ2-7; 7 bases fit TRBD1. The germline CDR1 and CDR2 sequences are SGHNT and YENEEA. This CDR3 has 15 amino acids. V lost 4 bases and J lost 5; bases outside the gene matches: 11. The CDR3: CASSSRQGPGNEQYF. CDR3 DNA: TGTGCCAGCAGCTCCCGACAGGGACCGGGGAACGAGCAGTACTTC.

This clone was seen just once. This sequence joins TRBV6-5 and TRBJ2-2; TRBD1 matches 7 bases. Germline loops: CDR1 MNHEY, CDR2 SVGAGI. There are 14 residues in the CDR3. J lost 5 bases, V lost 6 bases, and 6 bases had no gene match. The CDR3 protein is CASRRGQSTGELFF. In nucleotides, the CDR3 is TGTGCCAGCAGACGGGGACAGTCTACCGGGGAGCTGTTTTTT.

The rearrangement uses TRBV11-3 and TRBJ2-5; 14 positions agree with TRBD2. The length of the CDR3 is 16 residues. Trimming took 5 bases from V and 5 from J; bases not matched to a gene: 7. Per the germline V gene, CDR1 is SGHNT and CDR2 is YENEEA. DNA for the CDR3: TGTGCCAGCAGCGCAAGACTAGCGGGGGGGCCGGAGACCCAGTACTTC. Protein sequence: CASSARLAGGPETQYF.

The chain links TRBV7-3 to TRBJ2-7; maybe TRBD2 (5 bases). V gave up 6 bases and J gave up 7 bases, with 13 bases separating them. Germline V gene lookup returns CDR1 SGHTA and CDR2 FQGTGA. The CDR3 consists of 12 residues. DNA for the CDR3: TGTGCCAGCAGTTCCGGGCCGGGAGAGCAGTACTTC. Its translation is CASSSGPGEQYF.

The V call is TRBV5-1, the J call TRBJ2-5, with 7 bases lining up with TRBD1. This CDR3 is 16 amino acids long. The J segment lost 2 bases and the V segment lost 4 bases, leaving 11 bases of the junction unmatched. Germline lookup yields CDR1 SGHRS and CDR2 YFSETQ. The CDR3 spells CASSPGGLGAQETQYF. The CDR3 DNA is TGCGCCAGCAGCCCAGGGGGTTTGGGGGCTCAAGAGACCCAGTACTTC.